A single sample is the source of the 7 T cell receptor beta chains below, sequenced in a study of blood T cell repertoires in COVID-19. Profiled with immunoSEQ multiplex PCR; TCRdb holds only in-frame clones, not every one. The table records 85,000 to 110,000 clones, approximately 90% of them present only once. The sequencing input was peripheral blood. Receptors originate from a man between 45 and 60 years old in a cohort sampled during active COVID-19.

V and J are TRBV9 and TRBJ2-5; 7 bases are shared with TRBD1. Germline V gives CDR1 SGDLS, CDR2 YYNGEE. This CDR3 is 14 amino acids long. The trim removed 2 bases at V and 2 bases at J, leaving 3 bases unmatched. The CDR3, as DNA: TGTGCCAGCAGCGTCGGGACAGCACAAGAGACCCAGTACTTC. It encodes CASSVGTAQETQYF.

The CDR3 DNA reads TGCGCCAGCAGCCAAGAAGCCGTAGTCGTCACTGAAGCTTTCTTT. It yields the protein CASSQEAVVVTEAFF. The chain couples TRBV4-1 to TRBJ1-1; D remains ambiguous. CDR3 length equals 15 residues. CDR1 and CDR2 from the germline V gene are MGHRA and YSYEKL. Trimming shortened V by 0 bases and J by 4 bases, and 12 bases separated the two germline ends.

In this sample, this clone turned up once. V is TRBV24-1 and J is TRBJ2-1, with TRBD1 identical over 8 bases. CDR3 length: 14 residues. J was trimmed by 8 bases and V by 7 bases; bases with no gene match: 9. Germline-derived CDR1 and CDR2 are KGHDR and SFDVKD. The CDR3 here is CATSTTGGLDEQFF. The CDR3 DNA reads as TGTGCCACCAGCACAACAGGGGGTTTGGATGAGCAGTTCTTC.

The chain joins TRBV5-6 to TRBJ2-5, with TRBD2 matching over 9 bases. The CDR3 spans 17 residues. After removal of 2 bases from V and 8 bases from J, the junction contained 16 bases not matched to a gene. CDR1 and CDR2 from the germline V gene are SGHDT and YYEEEE. This CDR3 reads CASSFLGLAGSGGTQYF. The CDR3 nucleotides are TGTGCCAGCAGCTTCCTGGGTCTAGCGGGGAGTGGAGGAACCCAGTACTTC. The full variable domain, rest sourced from reference TRBV5-6 and TRBJ2-5, is DAGVTQSPTHLIKTRGQQVTLRCSPKSGHDTVSWYQQALGQGPQFIFQYYEEEERQRGNFPDRFSGHQFPNYSSELNVNALLLGDSALYLCASSFLGLAGSGGTQYFGPGTRLLVL.

This chain joins TRBV5-8 and TRBJ2-2; TRBD1 matches at 9 bases. The CDR3 is 16 amino acids. V gave up 4 bases and J gave up 6 bases; unmatched junction bases: 10. Germline values: CDR1 SGHTS, CDR2 YDEGEE. The CDR3 nucleotides are TGTGCCAGCAGCATCACAGGGGGCCATATGGCCGGGGAGCTGTTTTTT. The encoded protein is CASSITGGHMAGELFF.

The chain is built from TRBV13 and TRBJ1-1, with 7 nucleotides matching TRBD1. Looked up from germline, CDR1 is PRHDT and CDR2 is FYEKMQ (reference sequence). Trimming took 7 bases from V and 1 from J; bases not matched to a gene: 3. There are 13 residues in the CDR3. This chain's CDR3 is CASTYRGNTEAFF. Written as DNA, the CDR3 is TGTGCCAGCACCTACAGGGGGAACACTGAAGCTTTCTTT.

CDR3 amino acids: CAISEFDSYEQYF. Here the CDR3 DNA reads TGTGCCATCAGTGAGTTCGACAGCTACGAGCAGTACTTC. The chain uses TRBV10-3 and TRBJ2-7; D is perhaps TRBD1 (5 bases). Germline V lookup: CDR1 ENHRY, CDR2 SYGVKD. CDR3 size: 13 residues. The V end was cut by 1 base, the J end by 3 bases, with 7 bases between.